This TCR beta chain was observed in a study of T-cell memory formation after mild COVID-19. Germline loops: CDR1 MGHRA, CDR2 YSYEKL. There are 17 residues in the CDR3. Germline trimming cut 0 bases from V and 6 bases from J; bases unmatched to any gene: 8. Only a few counts were recorded for this clonotype. From the 5' RACE reads, TCRdb called clonotypes with MiXCR, one entry per CDR3 protein. The data contain tens of thousands of distinct CDR3 sequences, 10% to 15% of them singletons. V gene TRBV4-1 combines with J gene TRBJ2-5; 12 bases map to TRBD2. This receptor was taken from a man aged 18 to 30 who had mild COVID-19 (a few samples of this study predate the infection). Cell type and time point are not known. Sequenced material: PBMCs or a T cell subset sorted from them (not recorded which). The CDR3 DNA is TGCGCCAGCAGCCAAGAGCCCCTAGCGGGGGGGCAGAAGACCCAGTACTTC. This sequence encodes CASSQEPLAGGQKTQYF.